These 16 T cell receptor beta chains originate from one sample sequenced in a study of blood T cell repertoires in COVID-19. Method: immunoSEQ multiplex PCR; TCRdb's copy keeps in-frame clones and lacks some. The table includes some 200,000 clones, approximately 90% detected once. The specimen was peripheral blood. These receptors originate from a man older than 75 with acute or convalescent COVID-19.

This sequence joins TRBV3-1 (or the pseudogene TRBV3-2) and TRBJ2-7; no clear D. CDR3 size: 14 residues. With 0 bases removed from V and 7 bases from J, the gap between germline ends came to 13 bases. Germline CDR1 is LGHDT and CDR2 is YNNKEL (reference sequence). Here the CDR3 reads CASSQDTLASEQYV. The CDR3, as DNA: TGTGCCAGCAGCCAAGATACATTAGCCTCGGAGCAGTACGTC.

The chain joins TRBV27 to TRBJ2-3; D gene uncertain. Germline CDR1 is MNHEY and CDR2 is SMNVEV (reference sequence). The V end was cut by 0 bases, the J end by 0 bases, with 10 bases between. The CDR3 is made up of 16 amino acids. The CDR3 loop is CASSLSWQTSTDTQYF. CDR3 coding DNA: TGTGCCAGCAGTTTATCGTGGCAGACTAGCACAGATACGCAGTATTTT.

The chain recombines TRBV11-2 with TRBJ1-2; D possibly corresponds to TRBD1 (6 bases). The V end was cut by 1 base, the J end by 6 bases, with 18 bases between. This CDR3 contains 16 residues. The germline CDR1 and CDR2 sequences are SGHAT and FQNNGV. CDR3 region: CASSLVRGPTPDGYTF. For the CDR3, the DNA is TGTGCCAGCAGCTTAGTCAGGGGTCCCACTCCCGATGGCTACACCTTC.

This chain joins TRBV21-1 and TRBJ1-4. TRBV21-1 is a pseudogene segment. This CDR3 has 13 residues. As DNA, the CDR3 is TGTGCCCCACCCAGGATGAGGGATGAAAAACTGTTTTTT. Amino acids: CAPPRMRDEKLFF.

V usage is TRBV19 and J usage is TRBJ1-6; D unclear. V lost 4 bases and J 5 bases, leaving 6 bases between the germline ends. From germline, CDR1 is LNHDA and CDR2 SQIVND (reference sequence). The CDR3 is 13 residues long. The CDR3 DNA is TGTGCCAGTAGTAATACGGATAATTCACCCCTCCACTTT. As protein: CASSNTDNSPLHF. Full variable domain (rest looked up from reference TRBV19 and TRBJ1-6): DGGITQSPKYLFRKEGQNVTLSCEQNLNHDAMYWYRQDPGQGLRLIYYSQIVNDFQKGDIAEGYSVSREKKESFPLTVTSAQKNPTAFYLCASSNTDNSPLHFGNGTRLTVT.

The chain carries TRBV7-3 and TRBJ2-3; unclear D gene. CDR3 length equals 14 residues. CDR1 and CDR2 from the germline V gene are SGHTA and FQGTGA. The germline V and J ends were trimmed by 4 bases and 8 bases, with 16 bases remaining between them. The CDR3 DNA reads TGTGCCAGCAGCTACGGCCAGGATTTATCTACGCAGTATTTT. It is translated as CASSYGQDLSTQYF.

CDR3 protein: CASMEGADYGYTF. CDR3 nucleotide sequence: TGTGCCAGCATGGAGGGCGCCGACTATGGCTACACCTTC. This chain joins TRBV6-5 and TRBJ1-2; D remains unclear. CDR3 length: 13 amino acids. Looked up from germline, CDR1 is MNHEY and CDR2 is SVGAGI. V was pared by 7 bases and J by 3 bases, with 12 bases between.

V gene TRBV19 combines with J gene TRBJ1-2; D gene uncertain. Per the germline V gene, CDR1 is LNHDA and CDR2 is SQIVND (reference sequence). Deletions cut 7 bases from V and 3 bases from J, with 15 bases between. The CDR3 runs to 14 residues. This chain's CDR3 is CASKPGRGDYGYTF. CDR3 nucleotide sequence: TGTGCCAGTAAACCTGGAAGAGGCGACTATGGCTACACCTTC.

The genes are TRBV6-5 and TRBJ2-2; 8 bases map to TRBD1. J gave up 1 base and V 5 bases, and 3 bases lay outside the gene matches. From germline, CDR1 is MNHEY and CDR2 SVGAGI. The CDR3 has 15 residues. This chain's CDR3 is CASSRTGLNTGELFF. CDR3 coding DNA: TGTGCCAGCAGTAGGACAGGGCTGAACACCGGGGAGCTGTTTTTT.

V gene TRBV11-2 combines with J gene TRBJ2-1; 8 nucleotides align to TRBD2. Germline V gene sequence: CDR1 SGHAT, CDR2 FQNNGV. The CDR3 loop spans 15 amino acids. V lost 1 base and J lost 9; bases outside the gene matches: 8. The CDR3 loop reads CASSLVTSAVGEQFF. For the CDR3, the DNA is TGTGCCAGCAGCTTAGTGACTAGCGCGGTGGGTGAGCAGTTCTTC.

The chain joins TRBV27 to TRBJ2-7; possibly TRBD1 for D (6 bases). Per the germline V gene, CDR1 is MNHEY and CDR2 is SMNVEV (reference sequence). The CDR3 is 16 residues long. V lost 3 bases, J lost 0 bases, and 15 bases lay in between. This CDR3 reads CASSFPTNRVSYEQYV. CDR3 in DNA: TGTGCCAGCAGTTTCCCTACGAACAGGGTCTCCTACGAGCAGTACGTC.

The gene calls are TRBV10-2 and TRBJ2-7; TRBD2 agrees at 7 bases. V shed 3 bases, J shed 7 bases, and the junction held 15 bases outside the gene matches. CDR3 size: 16 residues. Per germline, CDR1 WSHSY and CDR2 SAAADI. The CDR3 here is CASSEGPSTFGREQYV. The CDR3 DNA reads TGCGCCAGCAGTGAAGGGCCGAGTACCTTCGGGAGGGAGCAGTACGTC.

The CDR3 sequence: CASNRDRVSGNTIYF. The CDR3 DNA sequence: TGTGCCAGCAACCGGGACAGGGTATCTGGAAACACCATATATTTT. This rearrangement joins TRBV2 to TRBJ1-3; 9 positions agree with TRBD1. V lost 7 bases and J lost 1; bases outside the gene matches: 5. The CDR3 is 15 residues long. Germline-derived CDR1 and CDR2 are SNHLY and FYNNEI.

V gene TRBV7-9 combines with J gene TRBJ2-3; 10 bases align to TRBD2. V dropped 4 bases and J dropped 1; count of bases not matched to a gene: 8. This CDR3 has 17 residues. The germline gives CDR1 SEHNR, CDR2 FQNEAQ (reference sequence). CDR3 region: CASSSLLGTSGTDTQYF. CDR3 bases: TGTGCCAGCAGCTCACTACTAGGGACTAGCGGCACAGATACGCAGTATTTT. Drawing the rest from reference TRBV7-9 and TRBJ2-3, the complete variable domain is DTGVSQNPRHKITKRGQNVTFRCDPISEHNRLYWYRQTLGQGPEFLTYFQNEAQLEKSRLLSDRFSAERPKGSFSTLEIQRTEQGDSAMYLCASSSLLGTSGTDTQYFGPGTRLTVL.

The chain has TRBV29-1 and TRBJ2-1; 7 nucleotides align to TRBD2. CDR3 length equals 15 residues. Germline assignment: CDR1 SQVTM and CDR2 ANQGSEA. The V segment lost 0 bases and the J segment 0 bases; nucleotides outside the gene matches: 2. Here the CDR3 reads CSVEESGGSYNEQFF. The DNA for the CDR3 is TGCAGCGTTGAAGAATCGGGAGGCTCCTACAATGAGCAGTTCTTC.

The J gene is TRBJ1-2, the V gene TRBV24-1; D gene uncertain. Trimming shortened V by 2 bases and J by 1 base, and 7 bases separated the two germline ends. The V gene's germline CDR1 is KGHDR and CDR2 SFDVKD. This CDR3 is 14 amino acids long. CDR3 nucleotides: TGTGCCACCAGTGATTACGGGAGTAACTATGGCTACACCTTC. Translating it yields CATSDYGSNYGYTF.